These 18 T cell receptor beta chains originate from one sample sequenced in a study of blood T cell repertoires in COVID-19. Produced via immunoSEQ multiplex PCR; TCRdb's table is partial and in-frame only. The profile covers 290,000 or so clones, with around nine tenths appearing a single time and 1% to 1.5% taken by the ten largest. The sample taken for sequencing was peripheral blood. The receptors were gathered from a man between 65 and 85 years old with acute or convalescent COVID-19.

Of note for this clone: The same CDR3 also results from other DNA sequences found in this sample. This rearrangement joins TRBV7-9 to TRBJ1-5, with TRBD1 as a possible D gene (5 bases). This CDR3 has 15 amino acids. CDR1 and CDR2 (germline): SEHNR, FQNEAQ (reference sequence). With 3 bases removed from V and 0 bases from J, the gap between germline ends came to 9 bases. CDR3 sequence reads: CASSLGDSSNQPQHF. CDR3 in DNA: TGTGCCAGCAGCTTGGGCGACAGTAGCAATCAGCCCCAGCATTTT.

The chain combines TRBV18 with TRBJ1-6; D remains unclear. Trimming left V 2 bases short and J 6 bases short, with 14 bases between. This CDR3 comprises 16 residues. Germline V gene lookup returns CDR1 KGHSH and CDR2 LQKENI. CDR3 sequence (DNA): TGTGCCAGCTCACCAGGCCTCCCGACTACTAATTCACCCCTCCACTTT. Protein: CASSPGLPTTNSPLHF.

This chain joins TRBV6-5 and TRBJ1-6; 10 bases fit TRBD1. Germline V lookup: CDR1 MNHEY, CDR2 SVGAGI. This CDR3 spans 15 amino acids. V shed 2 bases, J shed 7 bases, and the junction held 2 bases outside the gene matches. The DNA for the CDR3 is TGTGCCAGCAGTTACGGGGGACAGGGGAATTCACCCCTCCACTTT. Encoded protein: CASSYGGQGNSPLHF.

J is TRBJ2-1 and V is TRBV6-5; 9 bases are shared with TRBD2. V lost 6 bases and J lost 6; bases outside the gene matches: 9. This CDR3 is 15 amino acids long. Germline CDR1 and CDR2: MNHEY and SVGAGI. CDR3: CASSLRLAETNEQFF. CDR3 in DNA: TGTGCCAGCAGCCTTCGACTAGCGGAAACCAATGAGCAGTTCTTC.

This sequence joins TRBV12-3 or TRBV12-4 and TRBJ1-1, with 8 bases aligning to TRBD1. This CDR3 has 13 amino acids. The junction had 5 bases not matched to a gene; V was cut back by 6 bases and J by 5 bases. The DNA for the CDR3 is TGTGCCAGCAGAGTAGACAGGGGAACTGAAGCTTTCTTT. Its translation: CASRVDRGTEAFF.

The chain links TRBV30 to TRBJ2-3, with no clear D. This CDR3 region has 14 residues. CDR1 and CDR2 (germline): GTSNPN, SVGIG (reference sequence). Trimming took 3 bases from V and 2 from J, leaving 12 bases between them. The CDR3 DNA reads TGTGCCTGGAGCCGGAGTCGTGTCACAGATACGCAGTATTTT. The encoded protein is CAWSRSRVTDTQYF.

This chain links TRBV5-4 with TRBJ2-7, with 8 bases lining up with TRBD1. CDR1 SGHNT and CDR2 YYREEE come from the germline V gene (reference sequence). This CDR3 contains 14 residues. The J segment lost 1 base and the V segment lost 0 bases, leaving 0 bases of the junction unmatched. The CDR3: CASSLDRGSYEQYF. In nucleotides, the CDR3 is TGTGCCAGCAGCTTGGACAGGGGGTCCTACGAGCAGTACTTC.

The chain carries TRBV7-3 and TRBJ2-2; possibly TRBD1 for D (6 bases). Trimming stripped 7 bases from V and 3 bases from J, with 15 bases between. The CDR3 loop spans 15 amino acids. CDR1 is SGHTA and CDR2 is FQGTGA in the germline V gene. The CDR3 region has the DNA TGTGCCAGCACCAAGGACAGCCTCTACACCGGGGAGCTGTTTTTT. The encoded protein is CASTKDSLYTGELFF. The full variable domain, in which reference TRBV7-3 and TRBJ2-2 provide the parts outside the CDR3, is GAGVSQTPSNKVTEKGKYVELRCDPISGHTALYWYRQSLGQGPEFLIYFQGTGAADDSGLPNDRFFAVRPEGSVSTLKIQRTERGDSAVYLCASTKDSLYTGELFFGEGSRLTVL.

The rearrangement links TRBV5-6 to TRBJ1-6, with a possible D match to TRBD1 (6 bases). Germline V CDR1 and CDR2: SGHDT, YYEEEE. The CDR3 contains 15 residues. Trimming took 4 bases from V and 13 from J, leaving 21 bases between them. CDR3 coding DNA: TGTGCCAGCAGCAAGGACCCAGGGGACCTATCTCCCCTCCACTTT. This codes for CASSKDPGDLSPLHF. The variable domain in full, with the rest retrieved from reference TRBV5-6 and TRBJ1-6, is DAGVTQSPTHLIKTRGQQVTLRCSPKSGHDTVSWYQQALGQGPQFIFQYYEEEERQRGNFPDRFSGHQFPNYSSELNVNALLLGDSALYLCASSKDPGDLSPLHFGNGTRLTVT.

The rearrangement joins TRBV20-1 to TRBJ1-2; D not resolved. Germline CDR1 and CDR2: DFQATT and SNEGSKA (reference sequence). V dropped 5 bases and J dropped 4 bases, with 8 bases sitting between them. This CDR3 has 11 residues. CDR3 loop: CSAWGVYGYTF. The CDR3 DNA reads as TGCAGTGCTTGGGGAGTCTATGGCTACACCTTC.

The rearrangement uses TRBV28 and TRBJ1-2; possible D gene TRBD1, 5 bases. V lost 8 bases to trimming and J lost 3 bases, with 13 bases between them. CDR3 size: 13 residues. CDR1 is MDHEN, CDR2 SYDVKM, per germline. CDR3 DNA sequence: TGTGCCAGCCTTCAGGGTTTTGACTATGGCTACACCTTC. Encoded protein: CASLQGFDYGYTF.

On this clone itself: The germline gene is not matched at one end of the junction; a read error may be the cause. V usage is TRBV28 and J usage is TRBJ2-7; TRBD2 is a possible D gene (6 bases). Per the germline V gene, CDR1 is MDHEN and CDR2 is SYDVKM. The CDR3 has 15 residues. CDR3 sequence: CASSSGSWDGYGSDF. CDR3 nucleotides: TGTGCCAGCAGTAGCGGGTCTTGGGATGGCTACGGCAGTGACTTC. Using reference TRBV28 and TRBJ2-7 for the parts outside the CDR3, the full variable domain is DVKVTQSSRYLVKRTGEKVFLECVQDMDHENMFWYRQDPGLGLRLIYFSYDVKMKEKGDIPEGYSVSREKKERFSLILESASTNQTSMYLCASSSGSWDGYGSDFGPGTRLTVT.

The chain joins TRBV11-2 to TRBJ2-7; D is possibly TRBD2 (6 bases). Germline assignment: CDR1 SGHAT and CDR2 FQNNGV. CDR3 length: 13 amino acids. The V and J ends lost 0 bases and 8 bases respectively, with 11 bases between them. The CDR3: CASSLEGRGKQYF. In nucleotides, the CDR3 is TGTGCCAGCAGCTTAGAGGGCCGGGGGAAGCAGTACTTC.

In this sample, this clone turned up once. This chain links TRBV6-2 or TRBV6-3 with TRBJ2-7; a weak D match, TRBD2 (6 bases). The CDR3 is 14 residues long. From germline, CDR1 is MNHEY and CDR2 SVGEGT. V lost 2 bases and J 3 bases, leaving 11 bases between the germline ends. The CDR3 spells CASSYGTGDYEQYF. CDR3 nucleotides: TGTGCCAGCAGTTACGGGACGGGGGACTACGAGCAGTACTTC.

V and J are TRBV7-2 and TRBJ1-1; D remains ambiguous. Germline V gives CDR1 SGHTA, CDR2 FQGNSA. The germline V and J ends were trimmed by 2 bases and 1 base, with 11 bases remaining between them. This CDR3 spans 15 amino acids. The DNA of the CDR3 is TGTGCCAGCAGCTTAATTCTGAGCGGGAACACTGAAGCTTTCTTT. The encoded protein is CASSLILSGNTEAFF.

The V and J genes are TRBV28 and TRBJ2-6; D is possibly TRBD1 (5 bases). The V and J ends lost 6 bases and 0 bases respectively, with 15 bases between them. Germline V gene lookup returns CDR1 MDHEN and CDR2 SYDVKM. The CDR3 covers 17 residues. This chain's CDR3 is CASRSPGQHSGANVLTF. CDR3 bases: TGTGCCAGCAGATCCCCCGGACAACACTCTGGGGCCAACGTCCTGACTTTC.

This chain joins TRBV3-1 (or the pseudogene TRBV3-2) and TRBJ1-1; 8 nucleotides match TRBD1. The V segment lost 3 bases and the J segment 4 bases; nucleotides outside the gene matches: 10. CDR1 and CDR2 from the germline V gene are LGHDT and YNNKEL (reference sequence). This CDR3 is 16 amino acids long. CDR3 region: CASSQRPQGGSTEAFF. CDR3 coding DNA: TGTGCCAGCAGCCAGCGCCCACAGGGGGGCAGCACTGAAGCTTTCTTT.

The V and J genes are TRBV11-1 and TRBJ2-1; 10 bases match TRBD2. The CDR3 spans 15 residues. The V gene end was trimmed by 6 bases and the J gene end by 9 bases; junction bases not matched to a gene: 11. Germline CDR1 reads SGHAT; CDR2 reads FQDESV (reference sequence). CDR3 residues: CASSEIAGGQTEQFF. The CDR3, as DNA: TGTGCCAGCAGTGAAATAGCGGGGGGTCAAACTGAGCAGTTCTTC.